This passage covers 29 T cell receptor beta chains from one sample sequenced in a study of regulatory T cells in long-lasting Graves disease (dated by TCRdb to the early 2020s). The protocol used for the library was multiplex PCR. These reads were obtained on an Illumina HiSeq 4000. To build TCR beta libraries, CDR3 regions were amplified by Arm-PCR using iRepertoire HTBI primers. TCRdb reworked the public reads: Q25 trimming with fastp, MiXCR clone assembly, productive beta chains retained. Rows are combined by CDR3 protein, so each entry shows the most common genes and DNA. Here the sample has some 450,000 distinct CDR3 sequences; about a sixth occur a single time. Around 11% of the sample lies in the top ten. In the paper's terms, the time point label means: newly diagnosed GD, antithyroid drugs for less than 3 months. For both TCR sequencing and RNA sequencing, RNA was extracted from PBMCs using TRIzol.

The sample was also linked to a second study, of T cells in Graves' hyperthyroidism and ophthalmopathy.

Sequences were derived from peripheral blood mononuclear cells (PBMCs), sampled at new diagnosis, from a patient treated with antithyroid drugs. The receptors come from a young woman with Graves disease. Donor details come from another sample of the same person, matched by shared clones.

There are many counts of this clonotype. The rearrangement uses TRBV12-3 or TRBV12-4 and TRBJ2-1; 12 bases fit TRBD2. V lost 5 bases to trimming and J lost 7 bases; unmatched junction nucleotides: 3. The CDR3 is 14 residues long. The CDR3 loop is CASSPTSGSNEQFF. CDR3 nucleotide sequence: TGTGCCAGCAGTCCGACTAGCGGGAGTAATGAGCAGTTCTTC.

The chain employs TRBV18 and TRBJ1-3; 9 nucleotides agree with TRBD1. Germline V CDR1 and CDR2: KGHSH, LQKENI. The CDR3 runs to 15 residues. Trimming took 5 bases from V and 3 from J; bases not matched to a gene: 5. In nucleotides, the CDR3 is TGTGCCAGCTCAAGGGGACAGGGCCTTGGAAACACCATATATTTT. Translating gives CASSRGQGLGNTIYF. The full variable domain, rest sourced from reference TRBV18 and TRBJ1-3, is NAGVMQNPRHLVRRRGQEARLRCSPMKGHSHVYWYRQLPEEGLKFMVYLQKENIIDESGMPKERFSAEFPKEGPSILRIQQVVRGDSAAYFCASSRGQGLGNTIYFGEGSWLTVV.

This clonotype was seen ten or more times. J is TRBJ2-1 and V is TRBV28, with D possibly being TRBD2 (5 bases). The CDR3 extends over 17 amino acids. The V end lost 4 bases, the J end lost 3 bases, and 19 bases lay between the germline ends. Germline-derived CDR1 and CDR2 are MDHEN and SYDVKM. CDR3 nucleotide sequence: TGTGCCAGCAGTTACCTTCTGGGGAGTTCGGGCTACAATGAGCAGTTCTTC. It is translated as CASSYLLGSSGYNEQFF.

V and J are TRBV19 and TRBJ1-2, with D possibly matching TRBD1 (5 bases). The length of the CDR3 is 13 residues. Germline V gives CDR1 LNHDA, CDR2 SQIVND (reference sequence). V lost 6 bases, J lost 2 bases, and 10 bases lay in between. CDR3 loop: CASRGGGNYGYTF. The CDR3 DNA sequence: TGTGCCAGTAGAGGTGGGGGGAACTATGGCTACACCTTC.

The genes are TRBV11-2 and TRBJ2-2; D may correspond to TRBD1 or TRBD2 (5 bases each). Trimming removed 2 bases at V and 4 bases at J, with 20 bases between. The germline CDR1 and CDR2 sequences are SGHAT and FQNNGV. The CDR3 covers 18 residues. The DNA for the CDR3 is TGTGCCAGCAGCTTAATGGTGGCGGCCCGGGGCGGCACCGGGGAGCTGTTTTTT. As protein: CASSLMVAARGGTGELFF.

V and J are TRBV29-1 and TRBJ2-1; D gene unclear. The CDR3 sequence is 13 residues long. The V end lost 7 bases, the J end lost 6 bases, and 16 bases lay between the germline ends. CDR1 SQVTM and CDR2 ANQGSEA come from the germline V gene. CDR3 sequence reads: CSALYAVGNEQFF. CDR3 DNA: TGCAGCGCCTTATACGCAGTAGGCAATGAGCAGTTCTTC.

This clonotype showed up many times. As DNA, the CDR3 is TGTGCCAGCAGTTCCGACAGGGCGATACTCCCTAACACCGGGGAGCTGTTTTTT. Residues: CASSSDRAILPNTGELFF. The V gene is TRBV28, the J gene TRBJ2-2, with 7 bases that match TRBD1. The V segment lost 4 bases and the J segment 2 bases; nucleotides outside the gene matches: 13. The germline gives CDR1 MDHEN, CDR2 SYDVKM. This CDR3 is 18 amino acids long.

CDR3 protein: CASSPNRGGGDYGYTF. In nucleotides, the CDR3 is TGTGCCAGCAGCCCGAATAGGGGTGGAGGTGACTATGGCTACACCTTC. The J gene is TRBJ1-2, the V gene TRBV7-2; D may be TRBD1 (5 bases). The V and J ends lost 5 bases and 3 bases respectively, with 19 bases between them. There are 16 residues in the CDR3. Germline CDR1 SGHTA, CDR2 FQGNSA.

The chain recombines TRBV5-1 with TRBJ1-1, with a tentative D call TRBD1 (5 bases). V was clipped by 0 bases and J by 7 bases, with 7 bases between them. Germline V CDR1 and CDR2: SGHRS, YFSETQ. The CDR3 is made up of 12 amino acids. CDR3: CASSLGRGEAFF. DNA of the CDR3: TGCGCCAGCAGCTTGGGAAGGGGTGAAGCTTTCTTT. The full variable domain, rest sourced from reference TRBV5-1 and TRBJ1-1, is KAGVTQTPRYLIKTRGQQVTLSCSPISGHRSVSWYQQTPGQGLQFLFEYFSETQRNKGNFPGRFSGRQFSNSRSEMNVSTLELGDSALYLCASSLGRGEAFFGQGTRLTVV.

This clonotype appeared a few times. This chain joins TRBV6-2 or TRBV6-3 and TRBJ2-1, with D unresolved. Germline-derived CDR1 and CDR2 are MNHEY and SVGEGT. V shed 4 bases and J shed 9 bases, with 10 bases lying between them. The CDR3 has 12 residues. The CDR3 region is CASSLVWTEQFF. CDR3 in DNA: TGTGCCAGCAGTTTAGTGTGGACTGAGCAGTTCTTC.

This clonotype was detected ten times or more. The chain has TRBV27 and TRBJ1-2, with D possibly being TRBD1 (5 bases). The V gene's germline CDR1 is MNHEY and CDR2 SMNVEV (reference sequence). The CDR3 sequence is 11 residues long. The V and J ends lost 10 bases and 6 bases respectively, with 12 bases between them. CDR3 in DNA: TGTGCCATCGGGACGGCTGATGGCTACACCTTC. This encodes CAIGTADGYTF.

V and J are TRBV28 and TRBJ2-7, with D possibly called TRBD1 or TRBD2 (5 bases each). The CDR3 is made up of 15 amino acids. Germline CDR1 reads MDHEN; CDR2 reads SYDVKM. Trimming left V 6 bases short and J 5 bases short, with 20 bases between. The chain's CDR3 is CASSPMGDSWDEQYF. The CDR3, as DNA: TGTGCCAGCAGCCCAATGGGGGATAGTTGGGACGAGCAGTACTTC.

This clonotype was seen only a few times. The V call is TRBV5-5, the J call TRBJ2-1, with 12 nucleotides matching TRBD1. The CDR3 is 16 residues long. Looked up from germline, CDR1 is SGHKS and CDR2 is YYEKEE (reference sequence). Trimming at V came to 0 bases and at J to 7 bases, leaving 5 bases not matched to a gene. Here the CDR3 DNA reads TGTGCCAGCAGCTTGGTGCCGGGACAGGGGGCAAATGAGCAGTTCTTC. Translated, it gives CASSLVPGQGANEQFF.

This clonotype was seen a few times. The chain uses TRBV7-2 and TRBJ2-1; tentative D call: TRBD2 (5 bases). Germline assignment: CDR1 SGHTA and CDR2 FQGNSA. This CDR3 comprises 13 residues. V was shortened by 5 bases and J by 3 bases, with 8 bases between the two germline ends. The CDR3 DNA reads as TGTGCCAGCAGCGACTACAGCTACAATGAGCAGTTCTTC. It specifies CASSDYSYNEQFF.

This clonotype came up many times. CDR3 region: CASSRLTGLFSYNEQFF. The CDR3, as DNA: TGTGCCAGCAGTAGGCTAACAGGGCTATTCTCCTACAATGAGCAGTTCTTC. This chain uses TRBV28 with TRBJ2-1, with D maybe TRBD1 (6 bases). V was trimmed by 5 bases and J by 0 bases, leaving 17 bases between them. The CDR3 extends over 17 amino acids. Looked up from germline, CDR1 is MDHEN and CDR2 is SYDVKM.

As regards this clonotype: This clone may be a read error of a much larger clone one base away. The V gene is TRBV28, the J gene TRBJ2-3, with D unclear. CDR1 is MDHEN, CDR2 SYDVKM, per germline. CDR3 length equals 13 residues. V was clipped by 2 bases and J by 2 bases, with 5 bases between them. CDR3 DNA sequence: TGTGCCAGCAGTTTAACTAACACAGATACGCAGTATTTT. It specifies CASSLTNTDTQYF.

At least ten counts were recorded for this clonotype. The chain combines TRBV27 with TRBJ2-5, with 13 bases lining up with TRBD2. Germline V gives CDR1 MNHEY, CDR2 SMNVEV (reference sequence). V gave up 4 bases and J gave up 1 base; unmatched junction bases: 3. This CDR3 spans 16 amino acids. In DNA, the CDR3 is TGTGCCAGCAGTTCAGGGACTAGCGGGGCCCAAGAGACCCAGTACTTC. It yields the protein CASSSGTSGAQETQYF.

Many counts were recorded for this clonotype. This chain links TRBV29-1 with TRBJ2-2; weak D call: TRBD2 (5 bases). V was cut by 7 bases and J by 1 base, with 19 bases left in between. CDR1 is SQVTM and CDR2 is ANQGSEA in the germline V gene. The CDR3 has 16 amino acids. The CDR3 DNA reads as TGCAGCGCCAGCGAACAGCGGTCCCGGAACACCGGGGAGCTGTTTTTT. Its translation is CSASEQRSRNTGELFF.

This clonotype was counted once. A far more abundant clone sits one base away, making this likely a read error. The V call is TRBV6-2 or TRBV6-3, the J call TRBJ2-7; D may correspond to TRBD1 or TRBD2 (6 bases each). Trimming took off 2 bases at V and 6 bases at J, with 20 bases between the two ends. There are 16 residues in the CDR3. Germline assignment: CDR1 MNHEY and CDR2 SVGEGT. CDR3 bases: TGTGCCAGCAGTTACCTCGGGGTAGCGGCCAGGGGCGAGCAGTACTTC. Its protein product is CASSYLGVAARGEQYF.

This sequence joins TRBV12-3 or TRBV12-4 and TRBJ1-2, with D uncertain. V gave up 1 base and J gave up 6 bases, with 6 bases separating them. The CDR3 runs to 12 residues. CDR3 in amino acids: CASSLDAHGYTF. CDR3 coding DNA: TGTGCCAGCAGTTTAGATGCTCATGGCTACACCTTC.

Ten or more counts support this clonotype. The J gene is TRBJ2-1, the V gene TRBV28, with D unresolved. The CDR3 runs 12 residues. V dropped 2 bases and J dropped 14 bases, with 13 bases sitting between them. The germline V gene has CDR1 MDHEN and CDR2 SYDVKM. CDR3 region: CASSLASGRKFF. The DNA for the CDR3 is TGTGCCAGCAGTTTAGCATCAGGTAGAAAGTTCTTC.

The table lists this clonotype with many counts. The chain carries TRBV12-3 or TRBV12-4 and TRBJ1-2, with D unresolved. The CDR3 consists of 14 residues. Deletions cut 4 bases from V and 7 bases from J, with 16 bases between. CDR3 DNA: TGTGCCAGCAGTTCCCGCGCCACCGGTGGTGGCTACACCTTC. Amino acid sequence: CASSSRATGGGYTF.

The rearrangement joins TRBV6-5 to TRBJ2-2; 12 bases fit TRBD2. The CDR3 extends over 16 amino acids. Germline lookup yields CDR1 MNHEY and CDR2 SVGAGI. J lost 5 bases, V lost 4 bases, and 5 bases had no gene match. CDR3 nucleotide sequence: TGTGCCAGCAGTTCCACCGGGACTAGCGGGACCGGGGAGCTGTTTTTT. Amino acid sequence: CASSSTGTSGTGELFF.

This clonotype came up a few times. The genes are TRBV20-1 and TRBJ2-7; 10 bases are shared with TRBD2. The V segment lost 3 bases and the J segment 3 bases; nucleotides outside the gene matches: 8. In germline, CDR1 is DFQATT, CDR2 SNEGSKA (reference sequence). The CDR3 is made up of 15 amino acids. CDR3 residues: CSASVSSGSVYEQYF. CDR3 sequence (DNA): TGCAGTGCTAGTGTTTCTAGCGGGAGTGTCTACGAGCAGTACTTC.

Concerning this clonotype: The likely explanation is a read error, given a far larger clone one base away. The V and J genes are TRBV12-3 or TRBV12-4 and TRBJ2-1; perhaps D is TRBD1 or TRBD2 (5 bases each). V lost 8 bases, J lost 10 bases, and 27 bases lay in between. This CDR3 region has 16 residues. Written as DNA, the CDR3 is TGTGCCAGCCCAAAGGAGGCAGGGCGGGTAAGCTACGAGCAGTTCTTC. It translates to CASPKEAGRVSYEQFF.

The chain links TRBV5-1 to TRBJ2-6, with D hard to call. The CDR3 contains 17 residues. Germline CDR1 is SGHRS and CDR2 is YFSETQ. Trimming took 0 bases from V and 0 from J, leaving 10 bases between them. CDR3 region: CASSLALMYSGANVLTF. CDR3 nucleotides: TGCGCCAGCAGCTTGGCCTTAATGTACTCTGGGGCCAACGTCCTGACTTTC.

This clonotype was picked up many times. J is TRBJ2-7 and V is TRBV5-1; D is tentatively TRBD1 or TRBD2 (5 bases each). Looked up from germline, CDR1 is SGHRS and CDR2 is YFSETQ. This CDR3 is built from 15 residues. V lost 0 bases, J lost 1 base, and 11 bases lay in between. In DNA, the CDR3 is TGCGCCAGCAGCTTGGGGGGGATCGTGTCCTACGAGCAGTACTTC. This gives the protein CASSLGGIVSYEQYF. Supplemented by reference TRBV5-1 and TRBJ2-7, the full variable domain reads KAGVTQTPRYLIKTRGQQVTLSCSPISGHRSVSWYQQTPGQGLQFLFEYFSETQRNKGNFPGRFSGRQFSNSRSEMNVSTLELGDSALYLCASSLGGIVSYEQYFGPGTRLTVT.

This clonotype was picked up many times. The chain uses TRBV2 and TRBJ1-1, with TRBD1 identical over 8 bases. V was pared by 0 bases and J by 5 bases, with 5 bases of the junction left unmatched. The CDR3 has 15 amino acids. Germline V CDR1 and CDR2: SNHLY, FYNNEI. CDR3 region: CASSEAGQGWTEAFF. Here the CDR3 DNA reads TGTGCCAGCAGTGAAGCCGGACAGGGATGGACTGAAGCTTTCTTT.

CDR3 loop: CASSSRFGSGTDTQYF. The CDR3 nucleotides read TGTGCCAGCAGTTCTAGGTTCGGTTCTGGCACAGATACGCAGTATTTT. This chain uses TRBV28 with TRBJ2-3; D unresolved. Germline-derived CDR1 and CDR2 are MDHEN and SYDVKM. This CDR3 spans 16 amino acids. The V end was cut by 4 bases, the J end by 1 base, with 15 bases between.